These 11 T cell receptor beta chains came from one sample sequenced in a study of shared clonotypes between healthy human individuals. Clones were read by immunoSEQ multiplex PCR, and TCRdb kept only the in-frame ones, dropping some. The sample has 1.6 million or so clones; approximately 98.5% are singletons. Sequenced: naive CD4+ T cells sorted from blood. Sample subset: CD45RA+ positively selected. The receptors stem from a man aged 25-45 years in good health.

The V gene is TRBV28, the J gene TRBJ2-1; TRBD2 agrees at 7 bases. Germline V CDR1 and CDR2: MDHEN, SYDVKM. The junction had 12 bases not matched to a gene; V was cut back by 5 bases and J by 8 bases. The CDR3 extends over 15 amino acids. CDR3: CASSPERGFGDEQFF. CDR3 nucleotides: TGTGCCAGCAGTCCCGAGCGGGGATTCGGAGATGAGCAGTTCTTC.

The V and J genes are TRBV25-1 and TRBJ2-1, with 8 bases identical to TRBD1. J gave up 4 bases and V 6 bases, and 5 bases lay outside the gene matches. The germline gives CDR1 MGHDK, CDR2 SYGVNS. The CDR3 is 14 residues long. The CDR3: CASRGQGPYNEQFF. DNA of the CDR3: TGTGCCAGCAGAGGACAGGGACCATACAATGAGCAGTTCTTC.

The chain links TRBV11-2 to TRBJ2-2; the D gene is possibly TRBD1 (5 bases). The CDR3 has 15 residues. Germline CDR1 is SGHAT and CDR2 is FQNNGV. The V and J ends lost 1 base and 5 bases respectively, with 11 bases between them. The DNA of the CDR3 is TGTGCCAGCAGCTTAGGGACATACACAACCGGGGAGCTGTTTTTT. Its translation: CASSLGTYTTGELFF.

V gene TRBV18 combines with J gene TRBJ2-1; TRBD1 might be the D (5 bases). V lost 0 bases to trimming and J lost 2 bases, with 11 bases between them. The CDR3 length is 16 residues. Germline V gene data show CDR1 as KGHSH and CDR2 as LQKENI. The CDR3 loop reads CASSPPQTVPYNEQFF. CDR3 nucleotides: TGTGCCAGCTCACCACCGCAGACAGTCCCCTACAATGAGCAGTTCTTC.

The gene calls are TRBV11-2 and TRBJ2-7; D not resolved. This CDR3 is 17 amino acids long. Germline V gene lookup returns CDR1 SGHAT and CDR2 FQNNGV. Trimming pared 2 bases from V and 0 bases from J, leaving 17 bases between. The CDR3, as DNA: TGTGCCAGCAGCTTATGGGTGGTGGGCCCTAGCTCCTACGAGCAGTACTTC. Amino acid sequence: CASSLWVVGPSSYEQYF. The variable domain in full, with the rest retrieved from reference TRBV11-2 and TRBJ2-7, is EAGVAQSPRYKIIEKRQSVAFWCNPISGHATLYWYQQILGQGPKLLIQFQNNGVVDDSQLPKDRFSAERLKGVDSTLKIQPAKLEDSAVYLCASSLWVVGPSSYEQYFGPGTRLTVT.

The chain recombines TRBV11-2 with TRBJ1-3; D perhaps matches TRBD1 (6 bases). The CDR3 extends over 12 amino acids. Between the trimmed V and J ends, which lost 4 bases and 7 bases, there was a span of 8 bases. From germline, CDR1 is SGHAT and CDR2 FQNNGV. The CDR3 spells CASSWTVNTIYF. The DNA for the CDR3 is TGTGCCAGCAGCTGGACAGTTAACACCATATATTTT.

The chain employs TRBV14 and TRBJ2-7; 14 bases agree with TRBD2. V shed 4 bases, J shed 5 bases, and the junction held 10 bases outside the gene matches. Germline V gene data show CDR1 as SGHDN and CDR2 as FVKESK. CDR3 length equals 17 residues. CDR3 residues: CASSREPGLAGAHEQYF. DNA for the CDR3: TGTGCCAGCAGCCGAGAACCGGGACTAGCGGGAGCCCACGAGCAGTACTTC.

This chain's CDR3 is CATSRNPREQYF. The DNA of the CDR3 is TGTGCCACCAGCAGAAATCCTAGAGAGCAGTACTTC. The chain has TRBV15 and TRBJ2-7; D gene unclear. Germline V lookup: CDR1 LNHNV, CDR2 YYDKDF (reference sequence). Trimming left V 2 bases short and J 7 bases short, with 9 bases between. The CDR3 is 12 residues long.

V gene TRBV27 combines with J gene TRBJ2-5; possible D gene TRBD2, 6 bases. Germline V gives CDR1 MNHEY, CDR2 SMNVEV (reference sequence). V dropped 2 bases and J dropped 0 bases, with 10 bases sitting between them. This CDR3 spans 15 amino acids. The CDR3 sequence: CASSLAGLYQETQYF. In DNA, the CDR3 is TGTGCCAGCAGTTTAGCGGGACTGTACCAAGAGACCCAGTACTTC.

The chain links TRBV5-6 to TRBJ1-2, with TRBD1 as a possible D gene (6 bases). CDR3 length: 12 amino acids. The germline V gene encodes CDR1 SGHDT and CDR2 YYEEEE. V was pared by 4 bases and J by 8 bases, with 12 bases between. The CDR3 spells CASSLTGLGYTF. The CDR3 DNA follows: TGTGCCAGCAGCCTCACAGGGCTCGGCTACACCTTC. Full variable domain (remainder filled in from reference TRBV5-6 and TRBJ1-2): DAGVTQSPTHLIKTRGQQVTLRCSPKSGHDTVSWYQQALGQGPQFIFQYYEEEERQRGNFPDRFSGHQFPNYSSELNVNALLLGDSALYLCASSLTGLGYTFGSGTRLTVV.

V usage is TRBV2 and J usage is TRBJ2-5; D is uncertain. This CDR3 is 14 amino acids long. With 3 bases removed from V and 7 bases from J, the gap between germline ends came to 15 bases. The germline CDR1 and CDR2 sequences are SNHLY and FYNNEI. CDR3 sequence reads: CASSEANLAGTQYF. CDR3 sequence (DNA): TGTGCCAGCAGTGAGGCAAACTTAGCAGGGACCCAGTACTTC.